These T cell receptor beta chains were read from a single sample in a study of CD8 T cells in ankylosing spondylitis. Via MiXCR, TCRdb re-called the 5' RACE reads, giving one row per CDR3 protein. The sample holds 250,000 to 350,000 distinct CDR3 sequences, less than 25% seen once. Sequencing was done on a sample of blood, either unsorted or a sorted T cell fraction (not recorded which). All receptors derive from a female donor with ankylosing spondylitis or in good health (not recorded which). The CDR3 runs from the conserved cysteine through the conserved F or W. D genes are given only for firm matches. Some rows mark clone size as missing; the rest say once, few, many or name a class of expanded clone.

v_call: TRBV20-1; d_call: -; j_call: TRBJ1-2; clone_size: many; cdr3_aa: CSASDSRGRNYGYTF; cdr3_nt: TGCAGTGCTTCCGACAGCAGGGGAAGAAACTATGGCTACACCTTC
v_call: TRBV7-6; d_call: -; j_call: TRBJ1-3; clone_size: -; cdr3_aa: CASSPTVISGNTIYF; cdr3_nt: TGTGCCAGCAGCCCGACAGTGATCTCTGGAAACACCATATATTTT
v_call: TRBV6-5; d_call: -; j_call: TRBJ2-1; clone_size: -; cdr3_aa: CASSYLNEQFF; cdr3_nt: TGTGCCAGCAGTTACCTCAATGAGCAGTTCTTC
v_call: TRBV6-5; d_call: TRBD2; j_call: TRBJ2-3; clone_size: many; cdr3_aa: CASRYGRADDTQYF; cdr3_nt: TGTGCCAGCAGATACGGGAGGGCCGATGATACGCAGTATTTT
v_call: TRBV20-1; d_call: TRBD2; j_call: TRBJ2-3; clone_size: -; cdr3_aa: CSCRREGPDTQYF; cdr3_nt: TGCAGCTGCCGGCGGGAGGGACCAGATACGCAGTATTTT
v_call: TRBV7-2; d_call: -; j_call: TRBJ2-3; clone_size: few; cdr3_aa: CASSRIAISTDTQYF; cdr3_nt: TGTGCCAGCAGCCGAATAGCGATTAGCACAGATACGCAGTATTTT
v_call: TRBV20-1; d_call: -; j_call: TRBJ2-5; clone_size: few; cdr3_aa: CSARELGGGHPRTQYF; cdr3_nt: TGCAGTGCTAGAGAGTTAGGGGGAGGCCATCCGCGGACCCAGTACTTC
v_call: TRBV9; d_call: -; j_call: TRBJ2-7; clone_size: few; cdr3_aa: CASSTSGPSYEQYF; cdr3_nt: TGTGCCAGCAGCACCTCAGGTCCCTCCTACGAGCAGTACTTC
v_call: TRBV29-1; d_call: TRBD2; j_call: TRBJ2-3; clone_size: -; cdr3_aa: CSVVPASGDTDTQYF; cdr3_nt: TGCAGCGTTGTCCCGGCTAGCGGGGACACAGATACGCAGTATTTT
v_call: TRBV7-9; d_call: -; j_call: TRBJ2-1; clone_size: few; cdr3_aa: CASSPMGTYNEQFF; cdr3_nt: TGTGCCAGCAGCCCGATGGGGACCTACAATGAGCAGTTCTTC
v_call: TRBV19; d_call: -; j_call: TRBJ2-7; clone_size: -; cdr3_aa: CASSIDWDTRFYEQYF; cdr3_nt: TGTGCCAGTAGTATTGATTGGGACACCCGATTCTACGAGCAGTACTTC
v_call: TRBV7-2; d_call: -; j_call: TRBJ2-5; clone_size: many; cdr3_aa: CASSPTTETQYF; cdr3_nt: TGTGCCAGCAGCCCTACAACAGAGACCCAGTACTTC
v_call: TRBV6-1; d_call: TRBD2; j_call: TRBJ2-1; clone_size: -; cdr3_aa: CASRGSGTSSYNEQFF; cdr3_nt: TGTGCCAGCAGGGGTAGCGGGACTAGCTCCTACAATGAGCAGTTCTTC
v_call: TRBV11-3; d_call: -; j_call: TRBJ2-1; clone_size: -; cdr3_aa: CASSLNPYNEQFF; cdr3_nt: TGTGCCAGCAGCCTAAACCCTTATAATGAGCAGTTCTTC
v_call: TRBV20-1; d_call: -; j_call: TRBJ2-4; clone_size: -; cdr3_aa: CSAPETSRGNIQYF; cdr3_nt: TGCAGTGCTCCTGAAACTAGCCGAGGGAACATTCAGTACTTC
v_call: TRBV7-8; d_call: -; j_call: TRBJ2-1; clone_size: many; cdr3_aa: CASRSGPRRALSSYNEQFF; cdr3_nt: TGTGCCAGCCGATCGGGACCCAGGAGGGCCTTAAGCTCCTACAATGAGCAGTTCTTC
v_call: TRBV20-1; d_call: -; j_call: TRBJ2-3; clone_size: many; cdr3_aa: CSAPGREDTQYF; cdr3_nt: TGCAGTGCTCCGGGCCGGGAAGATACGCAGTATTTT
v_call: TRBV30; d_call: -; j_call: TRBJ2-1; clone_size: -; cdr3_aa: CAWSRSGYNEQFF; cdr3_nt: TGTGCCTGGAGTAGAAGCGGCTACAATGAGCAGTTCTTC
v_call: TRBV29-1; d_call: -; j_call: TRBJ2-3; clone_size: -; cdr3_aa: CSALDGPSTDTQYF; cdr3_nt: TGCAGCGCCCTGGACGGCCCTAGCACAGATACGCAGTATTTT
v_call: TRBV7-2; d_call: -; j_call: TRBJ2-3; clone_size: few; cdr3_aa: CASSLNPQGSDTQYF; cdr3_nt: TGTGCCAGCAGCTTAAACCCCCAGGGCTCAGATACGCAGTATTTT
v_call: TRBV27; d_call: -; j_call: TRBJ2-2; clone_size: -; cdr3_aa: CASTFGGKLVDGELFF; cdr3_nt: TGTGCCAGCACTTTTGGGGGCAAGTTGGTCGACGGGGAGCTGTTTTTT
v_call: TRBV6-2/TRBV6-3; d_call: -; j_call: TRBJ1-5; clone_size: few; cdr3_aa: CASSYSLYRGNQPQHF; cdr3_nt: TGTGCCAGCAGTTACTCGCTTTACAGGGGCAATCAGCCCCAGCATTTT
v_call: TRBV12-3/TRBV12-4; d_call: -; j_call: TRBJ1-1; clone_size: few; cdr3_aa: CASSSVGDTEAFF; cdr3_nt: TGTGCCAGCAGCTCCGTGGGGGACACTGAAGCTTTCTTT
v_call: TRBV27; d_call: -; j_call: TRBJ2-3; clone_size: few; cdr3_aa: CASSLVPGADTQYF; cdr3_nt: TGTGCCAGCAGTTTGGTACCGGGGGCAGATACGCAGTATTTT
v_call: TRBV12-5; d_call: -; j_call: TRBJ2-1; clone_size: -; cdr3_aa: CASGTMGNEQFF; cdr3_nt: TGTGCTAGTGGCACAATGGGGAATGAGCAGTTCTTC
v_call: TRBV2; d_call: -; j_call: TRBJ2-2; clone_size: once; cdr3_aa: CASQLASNTGELFF; cdr3_nt: TGTGCCAGTCAGCTAGCGTCAAACACCGGGGAGCTGTTTTTT
v_call: TRBV4-3; d_call: -; j_call: TRBJ2-7; clone_size: -; cdr3_aa: CASSQDRSLSRNEQYF; cdr3_nt: TGCGCCAGCAGCCAAGATCGTAGCCTAAGTAGGAACGAGCAGTACTTC
v_call: TRBV28; d_call: -; j_call: TRBJ1-4; clone_size: -; cdr3_aa: CASSSPRDPRREKLFF; cdr3_nt: TGTGCCAGCAGTTCCCCCAGGGACCCCCGTCGGGAAAAACTGTTTTTT
v_call: TRBV12-3/TRBV12-4; d_call: -; j_call: TRBJ2-6; clone_size: -; cdr3_aa: CASSPGAGANVLTF; cdr3_nt: TGTGCCAGCAGCCCGGGGGCCGGGGCCAACGTCCTGACTTTC
v_call: TRBV5-1; d_call: TRBD2; j_call: TRBJ2-1; clone_size: many; cdr3_aa: CASSLAGGGSRNEQFF; cdr3_nt: TGCGCCAGCAGCTTGGCCGGTGGCGGGAGTCGGAATGAGCAGTTCTTC
v_call: TRBV6-1; d_call: -; j_call: TRBJ1-6; clone_size: -; cdr3_aa: CASSFGQSLYNSPLHF; cdr3_nt: TGTGCCAGCAGCTTCGGACAATCATTATATAATTCACCCCTCCACTTT
v_call: TRBV7-8; d_call: -; j_call: TRBJ2-3; clone_size: few; cdr3_aa: CASSSGWGRTTDTQYF; cdr3_nt: TGTGCCAGCAGCTCCGGGTGGGGGAGAACCACAGATACGCAGTATTTT
v_call: TRBV11-2; d_call: TRBD2; j_call: TRBJ2-4; clone_size: few; cdr3_aa: CASSLGIGTSGTLAKNIQYF; cdr3_nt: TGTGCCAGCAGCTTAGGAATCGGGACTAGCGGGACTCTAGCCAAAAACATTCAGTACTTC
v_call: TRBV4-3; d_call: TRBD2; j_call: TRBJ2-6; clone_size: -; cdr3_aa: CASSRGGVSGANVLTF; cdr3_nt: TGCGCCAGCAGCCGGGGGGGGGTCTCTGGGGCCAACGTCCTGACTTTC
v_call: TRBV4-3; d_call: -; j_call: TRBJ1-2; clone_size: few; cdr3_aa: CASSQARSSLYGYTF; cdr3_nt: TGCGCCAGCAGCCAAGCGAGATCGAGCCTATATGGCTACACCTTC
v_call: TRBV6-6; d_call: TRBD1; j_call: TRBJ2-7; clone_size: few; cdr3_aa: CASSSGQGREQYF; cdr3_nt: TGTGCCAGCAGCTCAGGACAGGGCCGCGAGCAGTACTTC
v_call: TRBV28; d_call: TRBD1; j_call: TRBJ2-7; clone_size: -; cdr3_aa: CASNLGQGLYEQYF; cdr3_nt: TGTGCCAGCAATCTGGGACAGGGACTCTACGAGCAGTACTTC
v_call: TRBV29-1; d_call: -; j_call: TRBJ2-3; clone_size: few; cdr3_aa: CSTPPGPGTDTQYF; cdr3_nt: TGCAGCACTCCCCCAGGGCCAGGCACAGATACGCAGTATTTT
v_call: TRBV20-1; d_call: TRBD2; j_call: TRBJ2-1; clone_size: few; cdr3_aa: CSARPLAAYSSYNEQFF; cdr3_nt: TGCAGTGCAAGACCCCTAGCGGCCTACAGCTCCTACAATGAGCAGTTCTTC
v_call: TRBV5-1; d_call: TRBD1; j_call: TRBJ2-7; clone_size: -; cdr3_aa: CASSRRTGAYEQYF; cdr3_nt: TGCGCCAGCAGCAGAAGGACAGGGGCCTACGAGCAGTACTTC
v_call: TRBV20-1; d_call: TRBD2; j_call: TRBJ2-3; clone_size: few; cdr3_aa: CSGGTSGTDTQYF; cdr3_nt: TGCAGTGGGGGCACTAGCGGCACAGATACGCAGTATTTT
v_call: TRBV6-2/TRBV6-3; d_call: -; j_call: TRBJ1-1; clone_size: -; cdr3_aa: CASSYGGGRTEAFF; cdr3_nt: TGTGCCAGCAGTTACGGGGGCGGACGGACTGAAGCTTTCTTT
v_call: TRBV7-9; d_call: -; j_call: TRBJ2-7; clone_size: few; cdr3_aa: CASSRGDYEQYF; cdr3_nt: TGTGCCAGCAGCCGTGGGGACTACGAGCAGTACTTC
v_call: TRBV7-9; d_call: -; j_call: TRBJ2-3; clone_size: -; cdr3_aa: CASSLSSGDTDTQYF; cdr3_nt: TGTGCCAGCAGCTTATCCAGCGGAGACACAGATACGCAGTATTTT
v_call: TRBV5-6; d_call: -; j_call: TRBJ2-7; clone_size: -; cdr3_aa: CASSMGLRGEQYF; cdr3_nt: TGTGCCAGCAGCATGGGACTTCGTGGCGAGCAGTACTTC
v_call: TRBV20-1; d_call: -; j_call: TRBJ2-6; clone_size: few; cdr3_aa: CSARGHLGWANVLTF; cdr3_nt: TGCAGTGCTAGAGGCCACCTAGGGTGGGCCAACGTCCTGACTTTC